This record looks at one T cell receptor beta chain sequence and its context. Germline and junction disagree at one end, which may indicate a read error. The data originate from a study of blood T cell repertoires in COVID-19. Source study methods: Reference gene primer amplification yielded estimated nucleated cell counts. TCRdb keeps only in-frame clones here, not all; method: immunoSEQ multiplex PCR. The V and J calls and clone size are taken from that table; D and trimming were inferred from the DNA. The sample has some 150,000 clones, around 86% seen once. The V gene's germline CDR1 is SNHLY and CDR2 FYNNEI. CDR3 size: 16 residues.

This clonotype originated in a man aged 45-65 years who had recovered from COVID-19. The rearrangement uses TRBV2 and TRBJ2-2; 14 bases are shared with TRBD2. Sequenced: peripheral blood. CDR3 DNA: TGTGCCAGCAGAGAAGGACTAGCGGGGGGCACCGGGGAGCTGTTTTTT. Its translation: CASREGLAGGTGELFF.